This T cell receptor (beta chain) emerged from a study of cytomegalovirus exposure and HLA in healthy donors. Study summary: Among the roughly 380 donors who were genotyped, 81% fell in the genetic ancestry cluster that is associated with self-reported Caucasian donors.

Worth noting for this clone: Its target is not known.

PCR amplification relied on 60 Vbeta primers (plus 13 Jbeta primers). Assay: immunoSEQ multiplex PCR; the TCRdb copy retains only in-frame clones and omits some. The sample lists roughly 100,000 clones; over 80% were seen once. General study results and limits: When presence/absence was analysed, sequencing depth was taken to be roughly uniform across donors. TCR beta sequences reportedly predicted most subjects' HLA-A and HLA-B alleles accurately. Later on, an analysis showed TCR association rates differing by HLA locus, with DRB1 the most and HLA-C the fewest.

Germline V gene lookup returns CDR1 SGHTA and CDR2 FQGNSA. The CDR3 runs to 14 residues. V shed 5 bases and J shed 2 bases, with 13 bases lying between them. Material for sequencing was PBMCs. The clonotype was recovered from a man aged 35 to 55 in good health and CMV-seronegative. This chain joins TRBV7-2 and TRBJ2-7; possible D gene TRBD2, 5 bases. In DNA form, the CDR3 reads TGTGCCAGCAGCAAAGGACTGGTTCCCTACGAGCAGTACTTC. This translates into CASSKGLVPYEQYF.